One and the same sample provided the 2 T cell receptor beta chains below, sequenced in a study of T cells in localized non-small cell lung cancer. Sequencing was performed with immunoSEQ multiplex PCR; in TCRdb, only in-frame clones are kept and a portion is missing. The repertoire consists of some 71,000 clones, with almost 85% occurring once and the leading ten covering roughly 13%. This material consisted of peripheral blood, taken before any cancer treatment. The receptor set was obtained from a female donor aged 60 or older with stage I lung adenocarcinoma.

This chain connects TRBV7-9 to TRBJ2-2; 7 bases agree with TRBD2. This CDR3 contains 16 residues. Germline values: CDR1 SEHNR, CDR2 FQNEAQ (reference sequence). The V and J ends lost 5 bases and 6 bases, in that order; junction bases with no gene match: 12. In DNA form, the CDR3 reads TGTGCCAGCAGCCCAGCAGGCGGGGGTGTAGCCGGGGAGCTGTTTTTT. Translating gives CASSPAGGGVAGELFF.

The rearrangement links TRBV2 to TRBJ2-7; D tentatively fits TRBD1 or TRBD2 (5 bases each). The germline V and J ends were trimmed by 5 bases and 2 bases, with 10 bases remaining between them. This CDR3 has 13 residues. Germline values: CDR1 SNHLY, CDR2 FYNNEI. CDR3 bases: TGTGCCAGCAGTCGGGACGGAACCTACGAGCAGTACTTC. Protein product: CASSRDGTYEQYF.